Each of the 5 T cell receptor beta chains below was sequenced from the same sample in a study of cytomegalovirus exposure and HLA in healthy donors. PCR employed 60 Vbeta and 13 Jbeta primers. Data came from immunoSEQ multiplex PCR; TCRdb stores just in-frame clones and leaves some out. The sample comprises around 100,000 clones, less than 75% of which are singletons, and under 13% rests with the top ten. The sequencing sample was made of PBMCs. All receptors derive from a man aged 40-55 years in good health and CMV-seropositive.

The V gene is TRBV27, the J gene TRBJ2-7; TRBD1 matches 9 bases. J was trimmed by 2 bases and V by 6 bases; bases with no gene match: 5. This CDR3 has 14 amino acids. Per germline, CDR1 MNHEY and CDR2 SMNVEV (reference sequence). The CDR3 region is CASRRTGATYEQYF. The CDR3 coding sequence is TGTGCCAGCAGGCGGACAGGGGCAACCTACGAGCAGTACTTC.

CDR3: CASSVRVGYGYTF. CDR3 bases: TGTGCCAGCAGTGTCCGGGTTGGCTATGGCTACACCTTC. The rearrangement links TRBV6-1 to TRBJ1-2; unclear D gene. V was shortened by 4 bases and J by 4 bases, with 10 bases between the two germline ends. Germline loops: CDR1 MNHNS, CDR2 SASEGT. This CDR3 has 13 residues.

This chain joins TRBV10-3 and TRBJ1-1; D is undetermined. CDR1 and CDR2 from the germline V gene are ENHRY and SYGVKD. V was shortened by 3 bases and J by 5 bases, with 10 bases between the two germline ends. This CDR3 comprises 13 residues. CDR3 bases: TGTGCCATCAGTGAAAACGAGGAGACTGAAGCTTTCTTT. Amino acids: CAISENEETEAFF.

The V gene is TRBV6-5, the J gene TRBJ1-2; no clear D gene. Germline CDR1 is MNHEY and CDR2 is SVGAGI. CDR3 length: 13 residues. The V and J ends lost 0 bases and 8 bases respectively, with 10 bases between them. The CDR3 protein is CASSYSGRGGYTF. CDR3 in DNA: TGTGCCAGCAGTTACTCTGGTCGGGGAGGCTACACCTTC.

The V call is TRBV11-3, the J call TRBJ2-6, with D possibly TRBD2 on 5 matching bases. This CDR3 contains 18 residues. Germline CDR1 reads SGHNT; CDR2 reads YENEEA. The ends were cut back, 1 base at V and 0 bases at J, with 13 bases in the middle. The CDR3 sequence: CASSLVSGQFSGANVLTF. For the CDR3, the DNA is TGTGCCAGCAGCTTAGTCAGCGGCCAGTTCTCTGGGGCCAACGTCCTGACTTTC.